The 10 T cell receptor beta chains reported below all come from one sample, sequenced in a study of CD8 T cells in Susac syndrome. Reverse transcription of about 0.45 to 1 ug RNA was performed with random hexamers. A single record per CDR3 protein comes from TCRdb applying MiXCR to the immunoSEQ multiplex PCR reads. This table holds 160,000 or so distinct CDR3 sequences, approximately 95% found once. Sequencing was carried out using CD4+ T cells from PBMCs. The receptors originated from a human donor with Susac syndrome.

The rearrangement links TRBV7-9 to TRBJ2-1; D could derive from TRBD1 or TRBD2 (5 bases each). CDR1 SEHNR and CDR2 FQNEAQ come from the germline V gene (reference sequence). The V end lost 3 bases, the J end lost 4 bases, and 10 bases lay between the germline ends. This CDR3 has 14 residues. CDR3 DNA: TGTGCCAGCAGCTTCAGAGGGGTGTACAATGAGCAGTTCTTC. Translation: CASSFRGVYNEQFF.

The chain couples TRBV9 to TRBJ2-4, with D possibly TRBD2 on 5 matching bases. V was pared by 2 bases and J by 11 bases, with 17 bases between. CDR3 size: 14 residues. Germline V gene data show CDR1 as SGDLS and CDR2 as YYNGEE. CDR3 sequence (DNA): TGTGCCAGCAGCGTGGAGGTTGAGGAGGCGGTTCAGTACTTC. As protein: CASSVEVEEAVQYF.

CDR3 residues: CASSPPRQIYGYTF. In nucleotides, the CDR3 is TGTGCCAGCTCACCACCACGACAGATATATGGCTACACCTTC. The chain has TRBV18 and TRBJ1-2, with a possible D match to TRBD1 (5 bases). V lost 0 bases and J 5 bases, leaving 10 bases between the germline ends. This CDR3 region has 14 residues. CDR1 KGHSH and CDR2 LQKENI come from the germline V gene.

The chain uses TRBV7-2 and TRBJ2-2; a weak D match, TRBD2 (6 bases). The CDR3 covers 15 residues. The germline CDR1 and CDR2 sequences are SGHTA and FQGNSA. Trimming shortened V by 0 bases and J by 5 bases, and 10 bases separated the two germline ends. The CDR3 reads CASSLAGGRTGELFF. The DNA of the CDR3 is TGTGCCAGCAGCTTAGCGGGGGGTCGGACCGGGGAGCTGTTTTTT. The complete variable domain, with remaining parts taken from reference TRBV7-2 and TRBJ2-2, reads GAGVSQSPSNKVTEKGKDVELRCDPISGHTALYWYRQSLGQGLEFLIYFQGNSAPDKSGLPSDRFSAERTGGSVSTLTIQRTQQEDSAVYLCASSLAGGRTGELFFGEGSRLTVL.

The chain has TRBV20-1 and TRBJ2-1; 8 bases are shared with TRBD2. Germline trimming cut 6 bases from V and 5 bases from J; bases unmatched to any gene: 12. CDR3 length: 15 residues. In germline, CDR1 is DFQATT, CDR2 SNEGSKA (reference sequence). The CDR3 region is CSASRRAGGHNEQFF. CDR3 coding DNA: TGCAGTGCCTCTCGGCGGGCGGGGGGCCACAATGAGCAGTTCTTC.

This chain links TRBV29-1 with TRBJ2-7, with D unclear. Germline CDR1 reads SQVTM; CDR2 reads ANQGSEA. Trimming removed 1 base from V and 4 bases from J, with 11 bases in between. This CDR3 is 13 amino acids long. CDR3: CSVEGGKSYEQYF. Written as DNA, the CDR3 is TGCAGCGTTGAAGGTGGCAAATCGTACGAGCAGTACTTC.

This clonotype was counted a single time. This chain joins TRBV5-1 and TRBJ2-7; no firm D call. V lost 4 bases and J lost 1, with 9 bases in between. CDR3 size: 13 residues. Germline V CDR1 and CDR2: SGHRS, YFSETQ. DNA of the CDR3: TGCGCCAGCAGCGACGGCAGGTCCTACGAGCAGTACTTC. Its protein product is CASSDGRSYEQYF.

The rearrangement joins TRBV4-2 to TRBJ2-1; D might be TRBD2 (5 bases). The germline CDR1 and CDR2 sequences are LGHNA and YNFKEQ. The CDR3 contains 18 residues. V was shortened by 0 bases and J by 4 bases, with 19 bases between the two germline ends. Written as DNA, the CDR3 is TGTGCCAGCAGCCAAGAAGGTCCCGGCAGCGGATTGTACAATGAGCAGTTCTTC. Amino acid sequence: CASSQEGPGSGLYNEQFF.

The chain combines TRBV20-1 with TRBJ1-2, with a possible D match to TRBD1 (6 bases). CDR1 is DFQATT, CDR2 SNEGSKA, per germline (reference sequence). The CDR3 is 16 amino acids. Between the trimmed V and J ends, which lost 3 bases and 8 bases, there was a span of 25 bases. The CDR3 region has the DNA TGCAGTGCTAGGAGGGGGGATTATCAGGGGCTTCGGGGCTACACCTTC. Protein sequence: CSARRGDYQGLRGYTF.

The V gene is TRBV7-3, the J gene TRBJ2-3, with D perhaps TRBD2 (5 bases). Trimming removed 2 bases at V and 4 bases at J, with 10 bases between. Germline V gene lookup returns CDR1 SGHTA and CDR2 FQGTGA. The CDR3 runs 14 residues. The CDR3 bases are TGTGCCAGCAGCTTAGTCGGGAACGCAGATACGCAGTATTTT. As protein: CASSLVGNADTQYF.